A selection of T cell receptor beta chains follows, all from one sample in a study of response to subunit inactivated influenza vaccine. A single record per CDR3 protein comes from TCRdb applying MiXCR to the RT-PCR reads. Counted here are fewer than 750,000 distinct CDR3 sequences, 12% to 15% occurring once; the ten biggest clones make up over 8.5%. This sample comprised PBMCs from blood, obtained roughly 13 days after vaccination. The receptors were gathered from a man aged 50-60 years who received an inactivated influenza vaccine. CDR3s include the opening cysteine and the closing phenylalanine or tryptophan. The D gene is left open where the match is weak. Size values are once, few and many counts, or a class for expanded clones, and some rows have none.

>TRBJ2-5|-|-|TRBV4-1
CASSQDAGGPETQYF
TGCGCCAGCAGCCAAGATGCTGGGGGGCCGGAGACCCAGTACTTC
>TRBJ1-2|many|-|TRBV20-1
CSAMAGYTF
TGCAGTGCTATGGCTGGCTACACCTTC
>TRBJ2-5|-|-|TRBV12-3/TRBV12-4
CASSALAGETQYF
TGTGCCAGCAGTGCCTTGGCGGGAGAGACCCAGTACTTC
>TRBJ2-3|few|-|TRBV7-2
CASSPLGADTQYF
TGTGCCAGCAGCCCACTGGGGGCAGATACGCAGTATTTT
>TRBJ2-3|-|TRBD1|TRBV11-2
CASSSVLDRGGADTQYF
TGTGCCAGCAGCTCCGTCCTGGACAGGGGCGGGGCAGATACGCAGTATTTT
>TRBJ2-5|-|TRBD2|TRBV7-2
CASSPLSGNQETQYF
TGTGCCAGCAGCCCACTTAGCGGGAACCAAGAGACCCAGTACTTC
>TRBJ2-5|-|-|TRBV25-1
CASSQGPSETQYF
TGTGCCAGCAGTCAGGGCCCCTCGGAGACCCAGTACTTC
>TRBJ2-1|-|-|TRBV20-1
CSAREVGRAAYNEQFF
TGCAGTGCTAGAGAAGTGGGGCGGGCCGCATACAATGAGCAGTTCTTC
>TRBJ2-2|few|TRBD2|TRBV7-7
CASSHSGTTGELFF
TGTGCCAGCAGTCATAGCGGGACCACCGGGGAGCTGTTTTTT
>TRBJ2-5|-|TRBD2|TRBV20-1
CSAREATGGKETQYF
TGCAGTGCTAGAGAAGCCACGGGGGGGAAAGAGACCCAGTACTTC
>TRBJ2-7|-|-|TRBV28
CASSLTPGGEQYF
TGTGCCAGCAGTTTAACCCCCGGCGGCGAGCAGTACTTC
>TRBJ2-7|-|-|TRBV3-1
CASSQIRNTFYEQYF
TGTGCCAGCAGCCAAATTAGGAACACTTTCTACGAGCAGTACTTC
>TRBJ2-1|-|-|TRBV20-1
CSAGVTGNEQFF
TGCAGTGCCGGGGTTACAGGTAATGAGCAGTTCTTC
>TRBJ2-2|many|-|TRBV21-1
CASSDQRRGVRTGELFF
TGTGCCAGCAGCGACCAGAGAAGAGGGGTTCGCACCGGGGAGCTGTTTTTT
>TRBJ2-5|-|TRBD1|TRBV20-1
CSARDTANRGRETQYF
TGCAGTGCTAGAGATACCGCCAACAGGGGTAGAGAGACCCAGTACTTC
>TRBJ2-7|few|-|TRBV28
CASSPGPPGSYEQYF
TGTGCCAGCAGCCCGGGACCGCCGGGGAGCTACGAGCAGTACTTC
>TRBJ2-7|many|-|TRBV7-6
CASSLDAQGLSYEQYF
TGTGCCAGCAGCTTAGATGCACAGGGCCTCTCCTACGAGCAGTACTTC
>TRBJ1-2|-|-|TRBV7-2
CAGGGNYGYTF
TGTGCCGGGGGGGGGAACTATGGCTACACCTTC
>TRBJ2-1|few|-|TRBV6-2/TRBV6-3
CASSTRDLRHEQFF
TGTGCCAGCAGTACCCGGGACCTACGACATGAGCAGTTCTTC
>TRBJ2-3|-|TRBD1|TRBV4-3
CASSQEIGTGSYTDTKYF
TGCGCCAGCAGCCAAGAGATCGGGACAGGGTCGTACACAGATACGAAGTATTTT
>TRBJ2-3|-|TRBD2|TRBV7-2
CASSEGSGGQADTQYF
TGTGCCAGCAGCGAGGGAAGCGGGGGACAAGCAGATACGCAGTATTTT
>TRBJ1-4|-|-|TRBV18
CASSRNPGINEKLFF
TGTGCCAGCTCCCGAAATCCGGGGATAAATGAAAAACTGTTTTTT
>TRBJ1-1|-|-|TRBV28
CASSSHTVNTEAFF
TGTGCCAGCAGTTCTCACACAGTGAACACTGAAGCTTTCTTT
>TRBJ2-3|few|TRBD2|TRBV20-1
CSANSGGRSDTQYF
TGCAGTGCAAATAGCGGGGGGAGGTCAGATACGCAGTATTTT
>TRBJ2-5|-|TRBD2|TRBV20-1
CSATLTSAGGTQYF
TGCAGTGCAACCCTCACTAGCGCGGGGGGGACCCAGTACTTC
>TRBJ2-3|once|-|TRBV7-2
CASSFSISTDTQYF
TGTGCCAGCAGCTTCTCAATTAGCACAGATACGCAGTATTTT
>TRBJ2-3|many|-|TRBV27
CASSTRGTDTQYF
TGTGCCAGCAGTACGCGGGGCACAGATACGCAGTATTTT
>TRBJ2-3|many|-|TRBV20-1
CSASSATHTQYF
TGCAGTGCTTCTAGCGCGACCCATACGCAGTATTTT
>TRBJ2-7|-|-|TRBV7-2
CASSLARTSYEQYF
TGTGCCAGCAGCTTAGCGAGGACCTCCTACGAGCAGTACTTC
>TRBJ2-5|-|-|TRBV12-3/TRBV12-4
CASSSTEQETQYF
TGTGCCAGCAGCTCGACAGAACAAGAGACCCAGTACTTC
>TRBJ2-1|few|TRBD2|TRBV24-1
CATSDRLTSGRIGGEQFF
TGTGCCACCAGTGACCGCCTGACTAGCGGGAGAATCGGCGGGGAGCAGTTCTTC
>TRBJ2-3|few|-|TRBV5-1
CASSLVAASTDTQYF
TGCGCCAGCAGCTTGGTGGCGGCTAGCACAGATACGCAGTATTTT
>TRBJ2-7|-|-|TRBV9
CASSEGHEQYF
TGTGCCAGCAGCGAGGGGCACGAGCAGTACTTC
>TRBJ2-7|few|-|TRBV6-2/TRBV6-3
CASSSPSDSYSYEQYF
TGTGCCAGCAGCTCACCGTCGGACAGCTACTCCTACGAGCAGTACTTC
>TRBJ2-2|-|-|TRBV24-1
CATARSGGGGTGELSF
TGTGCCACCGCCCGATCGGGGGGCGGTGGCACCGGGGAGCTGTCTTTT
>TRBJ2-1|many|-|TRBV18
CASSPRGLYNEQFF
TGTGCCAGCTCACCGAGGGGACTTTACAATGAGCAGTTCTTC
>TRBJ2-5|many|-|TRBV7-9
CASSLVGQETQYF
TGTGCCAGCAGCCTAGTGGGGCAAGAGACCCAGTACTTC
>TRBJ1-5|many|-|TRBV7-2
CASSLMAGVNQPQHF
TGTGCCAGCAGCTTAATGGCAGGGGTCAATCAGCCCCAGCATTTT
>TRBJ2-1|few|TRBD1|TRBV6-2/TRBV6-3
CASRRYGQGAREQFF
TGTGCCAGCCGACGCTACGGACAGGGGGCGCGTGAGCAGTTCTTC
>TRBJ2-5|once|-|TRBV20-1
CSASRVGGTQETQYF
TGCAGTGCTAGCCGCGTTGGCGGAACCCAAGAGACCCAGTACTTC
>TRBJ2-1|-|TRBD2|TRBV12-5
CASGSGLVQNEQFF
TGTGCTAGTGGTTCCGGACTAGTTCAAAATGAGCAGTTCTTC
>TRBJ2-2|-|-|TRBV6-2/TRBV6-3
CASSYFPGLLPGELFF
TGTGCCAGCAGTTACTTCCCGGGACTTCTTCCCGGGGAGCTGTTTTTT
>TRBJ2-1|-|-|TRBV30
CAWSVLSGSYNEQFF
TGTGCCTGGAGTGTACTTAGCGGCTCCTACAATGAGCAGTTCTTC
>TRBJ2-5|-|TRBD2|TRBV20-1
CSARDGTTAQETQYF
TGCAGTGCTAGAGATGGGACTACCGCACAAGAGACCCAGTACTTC
>TRBJ1-1|many|-|TRBV11-2
CASSLGPGAQAEAFF
TGTGCCAGCAGCTTAGGGCCAGGGGCACAAGCTGAAGCTTTCTTT
>TRBJ2-1|once|-|TRBV4-3
CASSQQRLSGYNEQFF
TGCGCCAGCAGCCAGCAAAGACTCAGCGGGTACAATGAGCAGTTCTTC
>TRBJ2-2|few|-|TRBV7-9
CASSQTSVANTGELFF
TGTGCCAGCAGCCAGACTAGTGTAGCGAACACCGGGGAGCTGTTTTTT
>TRBJ2-7|many|-|TRBV6-5
CASSYSSFTISYEQYF
TGTGCCAGCAGTTACTCCTCATTCACCATCTCCTACGAGCAGTACTTC
>TRBJ2-5|few|TRBD1|TRBV5-1
CASSLDRGFLETQYF
TGCGCCAGCAGCTTGGACAGGGGATTCTTGGAGACCCAGTACTTC
>TRBJ2-7|-|TRBD2|TRBV27
CASSAIERERYEQYF
TGTGCCAGCAGCGCCATAGAGCGGGAGCGCTACGAGCAGTACTTC
>TRBJ2-2|few|-|TRBV7-2
CASSSTSGELFF
TGTGCCAGCAGCTCGACTTCCGGGGAGCTGTTTTTT
>TRBJ2-4|many|-|TRBV5-1
CASSLNREINIQYF
TGCGCCAGCAGCTTGAACAGGGAGATAAACATTCAGTACTTC
>TRBJ2-1|-|-|TRBV10-3
CAISERVSYNEQFF
TGTGCCATCAGTGAGCGGGTTTCCTACAATGAGCAGTTCTTC
>TRBJ2-5|few|TRBD2|TRBV28
CASSLGLADKETQYF
TGTGCCAGCAGTTTAGGACTAGCGGATAAAGAGACCCAGTACTTC
>TRBJ2-7|-|-|TRBV7-2
CASSPEDTSYEQYF
TGTGCCAGCAGCCCGGAGGACACCTCCTACGAGCAGTACTTC